One and the same sample provided the 20 T cell receptor beta chains below, sequenced in a study of tumor-infiltrating lymphocytes in primary liver carcinoma (dated by TCRdb to between 2016 and 2019). The listed sequencing device is Illumina HiSeq 2500. Starting from 500 to 600 ng total RNA, TCRbeta-specific cDNA was produced by reverse transcription with a constant-region primer and ProtoScript II reverse transcriptase. Construction of the TCRbeta libraries relied on three nested rounds of multiplex PCR, following a slightly modified ARM-PCR procedure. Multiplex TRBV1-TRBV30 forward primers and a Cbeta reverse primer were used in the first two PCR rounds, each of which was run for approximately 10 cycles. TCRdb reworked the public reads: Q25 trimming with fastp, MiXCR clone assembly, productive beta chains retained. When rows share a CDR3 protein, they turn into one entry using the most common DNA and genes. The sample has roughly 78,000 distinct CDR3 sequences on record, 65% to 75% of them singletons. The ten top clones hold roughly 15% of the sample.

Total RNA and DNA were co-extracted without cell sorting from about 19-30 mg of bulk tissue using the AllPrep DNA/RNA mini kit. Sequencing was performed on liver tumor tissue from sampling region 4. What this sample's cell subset or site label stands for: tumor region T4, right-lateral pole. Receptors were obtained from a woman in her sixties with primary liver carcinoma and hepatitis B virus infection.

The rearrangement uses TRBV20-1 and TRBJ1-5, with 8 bases identical to TRBD1. With V trimmed by 0 bases and J by 1 base, 5 bases remained unmatched. The CDR3 loop spans 16 amino acids. Germline loops: CDR1 DFQATT, CDR2 SNEGSKA (reference sequence). The CDR3 bases are TGCAGTGCTAGAGACGGACAGGGTTGGAGCAATCAGCCCCAGCATTTT. Residues: CSARDGQGWSNQPQHF.

In this sample, this clonotype turned up once. An end of the junction differs from the germline gene, which may be a read error. This chain uses TRBV6-1 with TRBJ2-5, with a possible D match to TRBD2 (6 bases). Germline loops: CDR1 MNHNS, CDR2 SASEGT. The CDR3 loop spans 14 amino acids. The CDR3 region has the DNA TGTGCCAGCAGTGGGTTTGCGGGGAAGGAGACCCAGTGCTTC. Protein: CASSGFAGKETQCF.

This clonotype has ten or more counts. The genes are TRBV4-1 and TRBJ2-3, with 9 nucleotides matching TRBD1. CDR1 and CDR2 (germline): MGHRA, YSYEKL. V lost 6 bases and J lost 9; bases outside the gene matches: 7. This CDR3 region has 13 residues. The CDR3 loop is CASSSPGQGTQYF. The CDR3 bases are TGCGCCAGCAGTTCCCCGGGACAGGGCACGCAGTATTTT.

Details on this clonotype: This is likely a read error, given that the CDR3 carries no conserved phenylalanine or tryptophan at its end. It is unclear where the CDR3 begins or ends on the DNA, so no DNA is shown, and the CDR3 is as TCRdb lists it. This sequence joins TRBV6-2 or TRBV6-3 and TRBJ2-1; the D call TRBD2 from the table was never checked on the DNA. Germline CDR1 MNHEY, CDR2 SVGEGT. Including both end residues, the CDR3 is 12 amino acids long. This CDR3 is CASQSGYNEQFS.

CDR3: CASSGQEAYGYTF. The DNA for the CDR3 is TGTGCCAGCTCTGGACAGGAAGCCTATGGCTACACCTTC. This chain uses TRBV18 with TRBJ1-2, with 7 bases identical to TRBD1. The CDR3 length is 13 residues. The germline gives CDR1 KGHSH, CDR2 LQKENI. With V trimmed by 6 bases and J by 4 bases, 5 bases remained unmatched.

At least ten counts were recorded for this clonotype. This chain links TRBV6-6 with TRBJ1-5; D perhaps matches TRBD1 (6 bases). CDR3 length equals 16 residues. With 6 bases removed from V and 1 base from J, the gap between germline ends came to 16 bases. Germline V CDR1 and CDR2: MNHNY, SVGAGI (reference sequence). The DNA of the CDR3 is TGTGCCAGCAGCTATGGAGGGGGAGAGAGCAATCAGCCCCAGCATTTT. It yields the protein CASSYGGGESNQPQHF.

This clonotype was observed a single time. This likely comes from a read error, as the CDR3 has no conserved phenylalanine or tryptophan at its end. The chain carries TRBV11-3 and TRBJ2-2; TRBD1 might be the D (5 bases). The CDR3 runs 15 residues. Germline assignment: CDR1 SGHNT and CDR2 YENEEA. CDR3 bases: TGTGCCGGCAGCTCCCACACAGGCCTAACCGGGGAGCTGTTTATT. This codes for CAGSSHTGLTGELFI.

This rearrangement joins TRBV11-3 to TRBJ2-3; no reliable D call. CDR3 length equals 17 residues. CDR1 SGHNT and CDR2 YENEEA come from the germline V gene. Deletions cut 2 bases from V and 3 bases from J, with 18 bases between. This chain's CDR3 is CASSLPLRPLLTDTQYF. Written as DNA, the CDR3 is TGTGCCAGCAGCTTACCGCTTCGGCCGCTACTGACAGATACGCAGTATTTT.

The genes are TRBV11-2 and TRBJ2-7; 12 bases fit TRBD1. Germline CDR1 SGHAT, CDR2 FQNNGV. Trimming took 5 bases from V and 11 from J; bases not matched to a gene: 13. CDR3 length: 15 residues. CDR3 loop: CASSPGTGGNYDKYF. CDR3 DNA: TGTGCCAGCAGCCCAGGGACAGGGGGCAACTACGATAAGTACTTC.

As for this clonotype: A much larger clone differs from this one at a single base, so this may be a read error. V is TRBV28 and J is TRBJ2-7; a weak D match, TRBD2 (5 bases). This CDR3 has 13 amino acids. The germline V and J ends were trimmed by 1 base and 9 bases, with 13 bases remaining between them. The germline gives CDR1 MDHEN, CDR2 SYDVKM. The CDR3 DNA sequence: TGTGCCAGCAGTTTATTTAGCGCCCACGGGCAGTACTTC. It encodes CASSLFSAHGQYF.

This clonotype was observed a handful of times. With a much larger clone just one base away, this may be a read error. This rearrangement joins TRBV30 to TRBJ2-2, with no clear D. Germline CDR1 reads GTSNPN; CDR2 reads SVGIG (reference sequence). There are 13 residues in the CDR3. The CDR3 loop reads CVWMWGNTGELFF. The CDR3 nucleotides read TGTGTCTGGATGTGGGGGAACACCGGGGAGCTGTTTTTT. Looking up the rest from reference TRBV30 and TRBJ2-2 gives the full variable domain: SQTIHQWPATLVQPVGSPLSLECTVEGTSNPNLYWYRQAAGRGLQLLFYSVGIGQISSEVPQNLSASRPQDRQFILSSKKLLLSDSGFYLCVWMWGNTGELFFGEGSRLTVL.

On this clonotype itself: Germline and junction disagree at one end, which may indicate a read error. This chain links TRBV5-5 with TRBJ2-2; 7 bases align to TRBD2. This CDR3 has 17 amino acids. Looked up from germline, CDR1 is SGHKS and CDR2 is YYEKEE (reference sequence). CDR3 nucleotides: TGTGCCAGCAACTTGGCGGGTTCGGGAGGACCCACCGGAGAGCTGTTTTTT. It yields the protein CASNLAGSGGPTGELFF.

As to this clonotype: Without the conserved terminal phenylalanine or tryptophan, this CDR3 likely stems from a read error. The chain joins TRBV6-2 or TRBV6-3 to TRBJ1-1; D remains ambiguous. The CDR3 sequence is 13 residues long. CDR1 and CDR2 from the germline V gene are MNHEY and SVGEGT. Trimming cost V 9 bases and J 2 bases, with 13 bases left between them. CDR3 loop: CARNMGENTEAFL. In DNA, the CDR3 is TGTGCCAGAAACATGGGTGAAAACACTGAAGCTTTCTTA.

As regards this clonotype: The missing conserved phenylalanine or tryptophan at the end of this CDR3 makes a read error likely. The rearrangement uses TRBV11-2 and TRBJ1-6; D is unresolved. CDR1 SGHAT and CDR2 FQNNGV come from the germline V gene. Trimming left V 7 bases short and J 7 bases short, with 17 bases between. CDR3 length: 15 amino acids. CDR3: CASNWIGGGNSPLHI. The DNA of the CDR3 is TGTGCCAGCAACTGGATAGGAGGCGGGAATTCACCCCTCCACATT.

Regarding this clonotype: At one end the junction does not follow the germline gene, possibly because of a read error. The chain links TRBV6-5 to TRBJ2-7, with 8 bases fitting TRBD2. CDR1 and CDR2 (germline): MNHEY, SVGAGI. The CDR3 is made up of 17 amino acids. The CDR3 is CASSHSTPGGGWYEQYF. CDR3 DNA: TGTGCCAGCAGTCACTCGACCCCCGGGGGGGGCTGGTACGAGCAGTACTTC.

This clonotype was detected ten times or more. The rearrangement links TRBV7-9 to TRBJ1-1; a weak D match, TRBD1 (6 bases). The ends were cut back, 7 bases at V and 1 base at J, with 10 bases in the middle. In germline, CDR1 is SEHNR, CDR2 FQNEAQ (reference sequence). The CDR3 covers 13 residues. CDR3 residues: CASTIQGNTEAFF. The CDR3 bases are TGTGCCAGCACCATACAGGGGAACACTGAAGCTTTCTTT.

There are a few counts of this clonotype. The chain links TRBV20-1 to TRBJ1-1, with TRBD1 matching over 7 bases. V was clipped by 1 base and J by 3 bases; unmatched bases: 5. Germline CDR1 DFQATT, CDR2 SNEGSKA (reference sequence). The CDR3 extends over 14 amino acids. CDR3 coding DNA: TGCAGTGCTAGAGGAGGGGGCGCGGACACTGAAGCTTTCTTT. It is translated as CSARGGGADTEAFF.

This clonotype was seen once. One end of the junction fails to match germline, which may point to a read error. The genes are TRBV12-3 or TRBV12-4 and TRBJ1-5; D unresolved. The CDR3 has 16 residues. The CDR3 loop reads CASCFGQDYGNQPQHF. The CDR3 bases are TGTGCCAGCTGTTTTGGGCAGGACTATGGCAATCAGCCCCAGCATTTT.

On this clonotype: The junction differs from germline at one of its ends, possibly a read error. The gene calls are TRBV6-1 and TRBJ2-2; either TRBD1 or TRBD2 may supply D (5 bases each). CDR3 length: 14 amino acids. CDR1 is MNHNS and CDR2 is SASEGT in the germline V gene. The CDR3 spells CTSRRDRNAGELFF. CDR3 nucleotide sequence: TGTACCAGCAGACGGGACCGAAACGCCGGGGAGCTGTTTTTT.

This clonotype was picked up many times. The chain carries TRBV6-1 and TRBJ1-2; D uncertain. Per the germline V gene, CDR1 is MNHNS and CDR2 is SASEGT. Trimming removed 1 base at V and 5 bases at J, with 14 bases between. The CDR3 has 15 amino acids. In DNA form, the CDR3 reads TGTGCCAGCAGTGAAGTCGGAAAAGAGATTTATGGCTACACCTTC. Its protein product is CASSEVGKEIYGYTF.